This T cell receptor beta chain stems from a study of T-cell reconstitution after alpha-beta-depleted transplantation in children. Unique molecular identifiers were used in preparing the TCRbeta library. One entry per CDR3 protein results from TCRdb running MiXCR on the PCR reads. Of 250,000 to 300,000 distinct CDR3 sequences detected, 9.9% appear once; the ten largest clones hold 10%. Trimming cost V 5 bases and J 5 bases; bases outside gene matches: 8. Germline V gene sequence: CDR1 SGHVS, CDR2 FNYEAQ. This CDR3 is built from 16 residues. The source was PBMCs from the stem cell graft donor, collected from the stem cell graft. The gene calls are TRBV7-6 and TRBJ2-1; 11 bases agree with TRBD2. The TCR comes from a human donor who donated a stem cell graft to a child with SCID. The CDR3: CASSKRLAGGHNEQFF. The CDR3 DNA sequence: TGTGCCAGCAGCAAACGCCTAGCGGGGGGTCACAATGAGCAGTTCTTC.